This TCR beta chain appears in the sequencing data of a study of identical twins. Findings and limits, study-wide: With monozygotic twins, out-of-frame TCR alpha sharing exceeded what models estimated. It was possible that invariant MAIT and iNKT cells partly confounded the zero-insertion analyses.

Concerning this clonotype: The antigen remains unidentified.

MiXCR was run by TCRdb on the 5' RACE reads, yielding one entry per CDR3 protein. The data contain 1,800,000 or so distinct CDR3 sequences, roughly 35% of them singletons. Only healthy Caucasians were included as donors. Sequences were obtained from cord blood. The clonotype comes from a newborn girl in good health.

CDR3 nucleotide sequence: TGTGCCAGCAGCGGAGAAGGGGCGTTAAACACCGGGGAGCTGTTTTTT. Encoded protein: CASSGEGALNTGELFF. The chain links TRBV7-9 to TRBJ2-2; weak D call: TRBD1 (5 bases). The V end lost 5 bases, the J end lost 2 bases, and 15 bases lay between the germline ends. Germline CDR1 SEHNR, CDR2 FQNEAQ (reference sequence). There are 16 residues in the CDR3.